One TCR beta chain is described in this entry. The source of the sample is a study of blood T cell repertoires in COVID-19. Study overall: Samples taken during acute and convalescent COVID-19 were collected in the United States, Italy and Spain. PBMCs, B-cell-depleted T cells, or T cells were the source of the cDNA or gDNA that made up the material.

The CDR3 consists of 16 residues. The V gene's germline CDR1 is SGHAT and CDR2 FQNNGV. V was pared by 1 base and J by 7 bases, with 19 bases between. Authors' data handling: Nucleated cell counts were estimated from reference gene primer amplification. Method: immunoSEQ multiplex PCR; TCRdb's copy keeps in-frame clones and lacks some. V, J and clone size are taken as reported in that table, and D and trimming were inferred from the DNA itself. The table records roughly 100,000 clones, less than 90% of them present only once. The sample taken for sequencing was peripheral blood. The chain combines TRBV11-2 with TRBJ2-5; tentatively, D is TRBD2 (7 bases). This clonotype was obtained from a man aged 50-60 years with acute or convalescent COVID-19. As DNA, the CDR3 is TGTGCCAGCAGCTTAGTAGGGAGGGACAACCAGAGGACCCAGTACTTC. Protein product: CASSLVGRDNQRTQYF.